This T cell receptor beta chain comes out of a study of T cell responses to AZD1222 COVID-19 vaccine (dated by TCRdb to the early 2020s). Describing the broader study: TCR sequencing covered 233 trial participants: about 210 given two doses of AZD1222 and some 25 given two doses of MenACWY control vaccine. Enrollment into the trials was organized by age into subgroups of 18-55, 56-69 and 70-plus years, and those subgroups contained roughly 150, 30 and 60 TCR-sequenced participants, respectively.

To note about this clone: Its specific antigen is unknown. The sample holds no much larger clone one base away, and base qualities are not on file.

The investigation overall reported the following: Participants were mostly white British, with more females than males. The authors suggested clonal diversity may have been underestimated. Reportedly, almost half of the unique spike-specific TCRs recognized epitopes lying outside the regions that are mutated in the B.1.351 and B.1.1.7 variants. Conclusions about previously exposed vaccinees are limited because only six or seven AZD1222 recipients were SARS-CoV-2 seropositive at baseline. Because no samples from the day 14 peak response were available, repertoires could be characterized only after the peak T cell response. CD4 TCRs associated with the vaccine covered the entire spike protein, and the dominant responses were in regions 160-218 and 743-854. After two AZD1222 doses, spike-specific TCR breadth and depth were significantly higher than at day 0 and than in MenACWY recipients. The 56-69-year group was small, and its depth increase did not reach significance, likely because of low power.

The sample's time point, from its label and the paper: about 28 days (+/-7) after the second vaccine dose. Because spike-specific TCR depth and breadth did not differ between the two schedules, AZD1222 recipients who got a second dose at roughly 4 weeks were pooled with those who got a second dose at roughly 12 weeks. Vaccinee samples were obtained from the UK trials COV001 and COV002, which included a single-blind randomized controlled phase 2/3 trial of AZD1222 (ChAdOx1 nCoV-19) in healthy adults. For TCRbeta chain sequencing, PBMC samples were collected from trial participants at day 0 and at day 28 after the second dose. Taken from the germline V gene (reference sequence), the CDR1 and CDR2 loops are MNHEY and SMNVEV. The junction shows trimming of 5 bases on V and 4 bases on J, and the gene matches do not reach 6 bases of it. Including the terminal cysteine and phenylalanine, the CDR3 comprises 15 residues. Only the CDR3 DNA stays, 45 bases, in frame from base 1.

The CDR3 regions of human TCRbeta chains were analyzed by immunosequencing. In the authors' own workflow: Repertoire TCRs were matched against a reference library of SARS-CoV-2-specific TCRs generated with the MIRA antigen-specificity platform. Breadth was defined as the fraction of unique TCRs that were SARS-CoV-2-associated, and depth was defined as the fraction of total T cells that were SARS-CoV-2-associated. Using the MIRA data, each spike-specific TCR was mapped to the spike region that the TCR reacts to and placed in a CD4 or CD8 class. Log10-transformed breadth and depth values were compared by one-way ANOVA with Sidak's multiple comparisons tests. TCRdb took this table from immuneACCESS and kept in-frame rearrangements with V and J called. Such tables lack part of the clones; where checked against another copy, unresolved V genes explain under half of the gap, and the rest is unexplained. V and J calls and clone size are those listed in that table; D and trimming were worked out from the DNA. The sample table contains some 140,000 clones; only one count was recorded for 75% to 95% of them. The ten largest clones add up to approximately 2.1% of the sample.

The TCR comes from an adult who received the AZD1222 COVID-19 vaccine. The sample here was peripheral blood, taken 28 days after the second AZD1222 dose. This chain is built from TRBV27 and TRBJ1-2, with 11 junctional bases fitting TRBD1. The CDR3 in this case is CASSQGQGGGYGYTF. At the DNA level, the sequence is TGTGCCAGCAGTCAGGGACAGGGGGGCGGCTATGGCTACACCTTC.